The 24 T cell receptor beta chains given below trace back to one sample, sequenced in a study of Graves' ophthalmopathy and Graves' hyperthyroidism. Using RNA transcripts, the TCR beta CDR3 regions were amplified. The library came from an HTBI-primed first-round RT-PCR and a second-round multiplex PCR. TCRdb reprocessed the multiplex PCR reads with MiXCR, giving one entry per CDR3 protein. The data show 150,000 to 200,000 distinct CDR3 sequences, roughly two fifths seen once. Sequencing used peripheral blood. The origin of the receptors is a man aged 25-45 years with Graves' ophthalmopathy.

This clonotype appeared a few times. V usage is TRBV29-1 and J usage is TRBJ1-1; D call uncertain. CDR1 and CDR2 (germline): SQVTM, ANQGSEA. The CDR3 has 10 amino acids. V dropped 8 bases and J dropped 7 bases, with 11 bases sitting between them. The CDR3 nucleotides read TGCAGCTCCGCCGGCAGTGAAGCTTTCTTT. This codes for CSSAGSEAFF.

This chain connects TRBV6-5 to TRBJ2-5; D possibly corresponds to TRBD2 (5 bases). V gave up 0 bases and J gave up 11 bases, with 19 bases separating them. CDR1 and CDR2 (germline): MNHEY, SVGAGI. This CDR3 is built from 15 residues. This CDR3 reads CASSYSGRGRSAQYF. The CDR3 bases are TGTGCCAGCAGTTACTCGGGCAGAGGGCGGAGCGCGCAGTACTTC.

The chain recombines TRBV4-3 with TRBJ2-7; D possibly corresponds to TRBD1 (5 bases). Trimming removed 0 bases from V and 2 bases from J, with 17 bases in between. The germline CDR1 and CDR2 sequences are LGHNA and YSLEER. This CDR3 region has 17 residues. CDR3 DNA sequence: TGCGCCAGCAGCCAAGAACTAAACTTTCAGGGAACCTACGAGCAGTACTTC. Amino acid sequence: CASSQELNFQGTYEQYF.

By sample fraction, this clonotype is large. The CDR3 coding sequence is TGTGCCAGCAGCAAGGGACCGAACTATGGCTACACCTTC. Translation: CASSKGPNYGYTF. The J gene is TRBJ1-2, the V gene TRBV12-3 or TRBV12-4, with TRBD1 as a possible D gene (5 bases). The CDR3 sequence is 13 residues long. V was cut by 6 bases and J by 2 bases, with 10 bases left in between.

There are many counts of this clonotype. This rearrangement joins TRBV7-2 to TRBJ2-7; D is unclear. V was pared by 4 bases and J by 7 bases, with 14 bases between. The CDR3 sequence is 13 residues long. Germline CDR1 and CDR2: SGHTA and FQGNSA. This CDR3 is CASSSYGVGEQYF. The CDR3 DNA reads as TGTGCCAGCAGCTCCTATGGAGTGGGGGAGCAGTACTTC.

This chain joins TRBV12-3 or TRBV12-4 and TRBJ1-2; unclear D gene. Trimming removed 1 base from V and 8 bases from J, with 14 bases in between. The CDR3 runs to 14 residues. The CDR3 region has the DNA TGTGCCAGCAGTTTAGTGGCAACTCTATGGGGCTACACCTTC. Protein sequence: CASSLVATLWGYTF.

In this sample, this clonotype turned up many times. The chain carries TRBV29-1 and TRBJ2-6; D may match TRBD1 or TRBD2 (6 bases each). Trimming took 4 bases from V and 4 from J, leaving 17 bases between them. The CDR3 contains 16 residues. CDR1 SQVTM and CDR2 ANQGSEA come from the germline V gene. CDR3 nucleotides: TGCAGCGTTGTCCCACCGGGGGCGGAGGGGGCCAACGTCCTGACTTTC. Translated, it gives CSVVPPGAEGANVLTF.

V is TRBV6-1 and J is TRBJ2-7; TRBD1 is a possible D gene (6 bases). CDR1 is MNHNS, CDR2 SASEGT, per germline. Trimming took 6 bases from V and 1 from J, leaving 16 bases between them. This CDR3 has 15 amino acids. CDR3: CASSVDRAASYEQYF. Written as DNA, the CDR3 is TGTGCCAGCAGCGTGGACAGAGCTGCTTCCTACGAGCAGTACTTC.

This clonotype came up a few times. J is TRBJ1-2 and V is TRBV6-1; a possible D gene is TRBD1 (5 bases). Germline V gene data show CDR1 as MNHNS and CDR2 as SASEGT. The V and J ends lost 3 bases and 2 bases respectively, with 13 bases between them. CDR3 length equals 15 residues. CDR3 amino acids: CASSEWGPLNYGYTF. In DNA form, the CDR3 reads TGTGCCAGCAGTGAGTGGGGACCTTTGAACTATGGCTACACCTTC.

The sample holds many counts of this clonotype. This sequence joins TRBV28 and TRBJ1-1, with D unclear. This CDR3 has 12 residues. Trimming cost V 9 bases and J 0 bases, with 8 bases left between them. CDR1 and CDR2 from the germline V gene are MDHEN and SYDVKM. The CDR3 DNA follows: TGTGCCAGTCGGGTAATGAACACTGAAGCTTTCTTT. Translation gives CASRVMNTEAFF.

This chain links TRBV6-1 with TRBJ1-2; D remains ambiguous. V was pared by 4 bases and J by 7 bases, with 13 bases between. The CDR3 spans 13 residues. CDR1 is MNHNS and CDR2 is SASEGT in the germline V gene. This CDR3 reads CASSVPIRRGYTF. DNA of the CDR3: TGTGCCAGCAGTGTACCCATCCGACGTGGCTACACCTTC.

This clonotype was seen ten or more times. The gene calls are TRBV20-1 and TRBJ2-3; TRBD1 might be the D (5 bases). The CDR3 is made up of 12 amino acids. CDR1 and CDR2 from the germline V gene are DFQATT and SNEGSKA (reference sequence). Trimming removed 2 bases from V and 3 bases from J, with 6 bases in between. CDR3 nucleotide sequence: TGCAGTGCTAGACAGGGTACAGATACGCAGTATTTT. Its translation: CSARQGTDTQYF.

The chain couples TRBV6-2 or TRBV6-3 to TRBJ1-1, with D uncertain. The germline V and J ends were trimmed by 6 bases and 9 bases, with 20 bases remaining between them. From germline, CDR1 is MNHEY and CDR2 SVGEGT. The CDR3 runs 14 residues. CDR3 loop: CASSPVLGSMKAFF. CDR3 coding DNA: TGTGCCAGCAGCCCCGTGCTCGGATCAATGAAAGCTTTCTTT.

This clonotype has ten or more counts. The junction shows a germline mismatch at one end, possibly a read error. This chain connects TRBV7-9 to TRBJ1-5; a weak D match, TRBD1 (6 bases). This CDR3 is built from 15 residues. Per the germline V gene, CDR1 is SEHNR and CDR2 is FQNEAQ (reference sequence). CDR3 DNA sequence: TGTACCAGCAGCCTAGGAGGGGCAGGGGCCCAGCCCCAGCATTTT. It encodes CTSSLGGAGAQPQHF.

The chain has TRBV12-3 or TRBV12-4 and TRBJ1-2; D ambiguous. V was trimmed by 6 bases and J by 0 bases, leaving 5 bases between them. The CDR3 sequence is 12 residues long. The CDR3 DNA reads TGTGCCAGCAGCGAATCTAACTATGGCTACACCTTC. This gives the protein CASSESNYGYTF.

This clonotype was picked up many times. This may arise from a read error, as a much more abundant clone is one base away. The chain combines TRBV6-2 or TRBV6-3 with TRBJ2-7, with a weak D call TRBD2 (6 bases). The ends were cut back, 2 bases at V and 2 bases at J, with 10 bases in the middle. The CDR3 contains 14 residues. Germline loops: CDR1 MNHEY, CDR2 SVGEGT. This CDR3 reads CASSYGGKAYEQYF. In DNA form, the CDR3 reads TGTGCCAGCAGTTACGGCGGGAAGGCCTACGAGCAGTACTTC.

This clonotype was seen many times. The CDR3 loop reads CASSSGPASGELFF. DNA of the CDR3: TGTGCCAGCAGCTCCGGGCCAGCTTCCGGGGAGCTGTTTTTT. The chain couples TRBV6-1 to TRBJ2-2; D call uncertain. V was trimmed by 6 bases and J by 6 bases, leaving 14 bases between them. The CDR3 length is 14 residues. Looked up from germline, CDR1 is MNHNS and CDR2 is SASEGT.

The sample holds many counts of this clonotype. The CDR3 DNA reads TGCAGTGCTAGAGAACCGGGACTAGAATCCGCCGAGCAGTACTTC. As protein: CSAREPGLESAEQYF. This rearrangement joins TRBV20-1 to TRBJ2-7, with 8 bases aligning to TRBD2. There are 15 residues in the CDR3. V lost 0 bases, J lost 6 bases, and 10 bases stayed unmatched. Per germline, CDR1 DFQATT and CDR2 SNEGSKA (reference sequence).

This clonotype showed up many times. The rearrangement links TRBV7-2 to TRBJ2-7; a possible D gene is TRBD2 (5 bases). Trimming pared 6 bases from V and 0 bases from J, leaving 12 bases between. The length of the CDR3 is 14 residues. The germline CDR1 and CDR2 sequences are SGHTA and FQGNSA. CDR3 in amino acids: CASSSNRDSYEQYF. CDR3 in DNA: TGTGCCAGCAGTTCTAACCGGGACTCCTACGAGCAGTACTTC.

The chain combines TRBV12-5 with TRBJ2-7; no firm D call. CDR3 size: 11 residues. Germline V CDR1 and CDR2: LGHNT, FRNRAP. The V end was cut by 3 bases, the J end by 0 bases, with 0 bases between. The DNA for the CDR3 is TGTGCTAGTGGTTTCTCCTACGAGCAGTACTTC. Encoded protein: CASGFSYEQYF.

This clonotype occurred many times. V is TRBV12-3 or TRBV12-4 and J is TRBJ2-5; 7 bases are shared with TRBD2. V lost 7 bases to trimming and J lost 5 bases; unmatched junction nucleotides: 13. This CDR3 is built from 15 residues. The CDR3 DNA sequence: TGTGCCAGCACCATTAGCGGGTCCGCGGGGGAGACCCAGTACTTC. Protein product: CASTISGSAGETQYF.

A few counts support this clonotype. The chain recombines TRBV28 with TRBJ1-1; unclear D gene. The CDR3 spans 13 residues. Germline values: CDR1 MDHEN, CDR2 SYDVKM. The V end was cut by 5 bases, the J end by 4 bases, with 11 bases between. CDR3 loop: CASSLIGSTEAFF. CDR3 coding DNA: TGTGCCAGCAGTCTTATCGGATCCACTGAAGCTTTCTTT.

This clonotype came up many times. The chain is built from TRBV20-1 and TRBJ2-7; 10 bases are a match to TRBD2. This CDR3 spans 13 amino acids. The junction had 9 bases not matched to a gene; V was cut back by 6 bases and J by 7 bases. Per germline, CDR1 DFQATT and CDR2 SNEGSKA (reference sequence). CDR3 nucleotides: TGCAGTGCGAACCTAGCGGGAGATGGGGAGCAGTACTTC. This translates into CSANLAGDGEQYF.

The chain joins TRBV27 to TRBJ2-7, with 8 bases fitting TRBD2. The germline gives CDR1 MNHEY, CDR2 SMNVEV (reference sequence). CDR3 size: 14 residues. Trimming took 3 bases from V and 3 from J; bases not matched to a gene: 4. CDR3: CASSFTSGGYEQYF. The CDR3, as DNA: TGTGCCAGCAGTTTTACTAGCGGTGGCTACGAGCAGTACTTC.